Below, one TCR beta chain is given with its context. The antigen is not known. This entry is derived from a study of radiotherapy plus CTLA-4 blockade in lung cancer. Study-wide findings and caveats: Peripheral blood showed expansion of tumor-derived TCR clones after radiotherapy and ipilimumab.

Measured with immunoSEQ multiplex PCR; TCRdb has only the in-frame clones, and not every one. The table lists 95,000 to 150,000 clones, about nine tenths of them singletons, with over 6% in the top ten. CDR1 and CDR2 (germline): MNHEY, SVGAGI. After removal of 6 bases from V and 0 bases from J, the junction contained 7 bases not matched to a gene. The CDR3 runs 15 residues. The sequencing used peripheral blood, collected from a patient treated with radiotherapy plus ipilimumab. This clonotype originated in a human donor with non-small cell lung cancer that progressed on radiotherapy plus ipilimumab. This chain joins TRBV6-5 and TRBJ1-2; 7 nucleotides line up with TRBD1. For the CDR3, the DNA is TGTGCCAGCAGACCGTACAGGGGAGCTAACTATGGCTACACCTTC. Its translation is CASRPYRGANYGYTF.